This T cell receptor beta chain was obtained from a study of shared clonotypes between healthy human individuals. Overall study findings and caveats: Sharing of clonotypes among donors was expected to vary with sequencing depth.

Remarks on this clone: The antigen remains undetermined.

Assay execution took place at the deep level. Libraries were prepared by immunoSEQ multiplex PCR; TCRdb keeps only in-frame clonotypes and omits some of them. The table has roughly 2 million clones, more than 90% seen once; the top ten hold roughly 0.13%. Germline CDR1 and CDR2: SGHNT and YENEEA. The CDR3 contains 19 residues. The ends lost 1 base at V and 0 bases at J; junction bases unmatched: 8. Negatively enriched CD4+ T cells were divided by CD45RA into naive and memory. Sequenced material: naive CD4+ T cells sorted from blood. The subset here: CD45RA+ positively selected. The chain employs TRBV11-3 and TRBJ2-3; 12 bases line up with TRBD2. This sequence originates from a man aged 18 to 29 in good health. In DNA form, the CDR3 reads TGTGCCAGCAGCTTAGGTCCTACTAGCGGGAGGCCGAGCACAGATACGCAGTATTTT. Its translation: CASSLGPTSGRPSTDTQYF.